The clone carrying this T cell receptor beta chain was counted many times. The antigen remains unidentified. This record belongs to a study of neurological immune-mediated disorders. Notes on the study in general: There were no CDR3 amino acid sequences shared by expanded clones across subjects, a result suggesting private repertoires in all groups.

TCRdb analysed the 5' RACE reads with MiXCR anew, one entry per CDR3 protein. Here the sample spans 95,000 to 150,000 distinct CDR3 sequences, 3.2% being singletons. Trimming cost V 7 bases and J 4 bases; bases outside gene matches: 2. The CDR3 runs to 12 residues. CDR1 WSHSY and CDR2 SAAADI come from the germline V gene. The sequence came from a woman aged 30 to 39 with multiple sclerosis. Sequencing was carried out using PBMCs. This sequence joins TRBV10-2 and TRBJ1-2, with TRBD1 identical over 8 bases. DNA of the CDR3: TGCGCCAGCAATGACAGGGGCTATGGCTACACCTTC. Its translation: CASNDRGYGYTF.